These 9 T cell receptor beta chains were all obtained from the same sample, sequenced in a study of blood T cell repertoires in COVID-19. Measured with immunoSEQ multiplex PCR; TCRdb has only the in-frame clones, and not every one. The sample comprises some 100,000 clones, roughly 88% of which are singletons, and about 6% rests with the top ten. Sequenced input: peripheral blood. The receptors were sampled from a woman aged 60-75 years with acute or convalescent COVID-19.

This chain uses TRBV7-3 with TRBJ2-2; perhaps TRBD2 as D (5 bases). The CDR3 totals 14 residues. The germline gives CDR1 SGHTA, CDR2 FQGTGA. The V and J ends lost 3 bases and 1 base respectively, with 6 bases between them. The CDR3 loop reads CASSFGLNTGELFF. DNA for the CDR3: TGTGCCAGCAGCTTCGGACTGAACACCGGGGAGCTGTTTTTT.

V usage is TRBV5-1 and J usage is TRBJ2-3; possible D gene TRBD2, 5 bases. This CDR3 has 15 amino acids. V dropped 4 bases and J dropped 3 bases, with 15 bases sitting between them. Germline CDR1 and CDR2: SGHRS and YFSETQ. The chain's CDR3 is CASSTGLSSTDTQYF. CDR3 DNA: TGCGCCAGCAGCACTGGACTCTCCTCAACAGATACGCAGTATTTT.

The chain carries TRBV30 and TRBJ2-1; TRBD2 matches at 9 bases. Germline V gives CDR1 GTSNPN, CDR2 SVGIG (reference sequence). V trimming: 0 bases; J trimming: 12 bases; junction bases outside the gene matches: 12. This CDR3 region has 15 residues. As DNA, the CDR3 is TGTGCCTGGAGTGTAGGCGGGAGGGCCTCTCTCCGGCAGTTCTTC. Its protein is CAWSVGGRASLRQFF.

This sequence joins TRBV6-2 or TRBV6-3 and TRBJ2-7; 8 bases align to TRBD2. This CDR3 comprises 15 residues. With 4 bases clipped from V and 0 bases from J, the junction kept 5 bases outside the gene matches. Germline-derived CDR1 and CDR2 are MNHEY and SVGEGT. The CDR3 DNA reads as TGTGCCAGCAGTTCGACTAGCGCCAGCTCCTACGAGCAGTACGTC. The encoded protein is CASSSTSASSYEQYV.

This clone has more than one count but fewer than ten. The chain uses TRBV5-1 and TRBJ1-1; tentative D call: TRBD1 (5 bases). The CDR3 is made up of 14 amino acids. From germline, CDR1 is SGHRS and CDR2 YFSETQ. With 4 bases removed from V and 1 base from J, the gap between germline ends came to 11 bases. The CDR3 region has the DNA TGCGCCAGCAGCCCCTTGACAGAGAACACTGAAGCTTTCTTT. It translates to CASSPLTENTEAFF.

The J gene is TRBJ2-1, the V gene TRBV10-3, with 8 bases identical to TRBD1. Trimming took 7 bases from V and 7 from J; bases not matched to a gene: 9. The CDR3 sequence is 14 residues long. Germline CDR1 ENHRY, CDR2 SYGVKD. The CDR3, as DNA: TGTGCCATCATGGAGGACAGGGCGGGGAATGAGCAGTTCTTC. Protein: CAIMEDRAGNEQFF.

The rearrangement joins TRBV5-4 to TRBJ1-2; TRBD1 is a possible D gene (6 bases). There are 15 residues in the CDR3. Germline loops: CDR1 SGHNT, CDR2 YYREEE (reference sequence). The V end was cut by 4 bases, the J end by 7 bases, with 20 bases between. CDR3 residues: CASSPGQSKPFGYTF. The CDR3, as DNA: TGTGCCAGCAGCCCAGGACAGTCAAAGCCCTTTGGCTACACCTTC.

The V and J genes are TRBV11-2 and TRBJ1-2; D is perhaps TRBD1 (6 bases). Germline V lookup: CDR1 SGHAT, CDR2 FQNNGV. The CDR3 contains 15 residues. Between the trimmed V and J ends, which lost 1 base and 0 bases, there was a span of 9 bases. CDR3 protein: CASSLGQVANYGYTF. In DNA form, the CDR3 reads TGTGCCAGCAGCTTAGGACAGGTAGCTAACTATGGCTACACCTTC.

CDR3 DNA sequence: TGTGCCAGCAGCCCCCTCGCGGGAGGTGGGTACGAGCAGTACGTC. Protein sequence: CASSPLAGGGYEQYV. The chain links TRBV14 to TRBJ2-7, with 8 bases identical to TRBD2. Trimming removed 4 bases from V and 4 bases from J; junction bases left unmatched: 9. Germline loops: CDR1 SGHDN, CDR2 FVKESK. This CDR3 region has 15 residues.